These T cell receptor beta chains were read from a single sample in a study of T cell responses to AZD1222 COVID-19 vaccine. The assay was immunoSEQ multiplex PCR, and TCRdb's table has in-frame clones only and misses some. The sample contains 100,000 or so clones, 70% to 90% of which appear only once. This sample comprised peripheral blood, obtained on day 0 of AZD1222 vaccination. These TCRs come from an adult in good health. The CDR3 runs from the conserved cysteine through the conserved F or W. D genes are given only for firm matches. Clone sizes are given selectively: once, few, many, or a class where the clone is expanded.

TRBJ2-1 | TRBV19 | . | . | TGTGCCAGTAGTATCCTTTTGACAAATGAGCAGTTCTTC | CASSILLTNEQFF
TRBJ1-6 | TRBV6-5 | . | . | TGTGCCAGCGGAGTTGAACGTTCGAATTCACCCCTCCACTTT | CASGVERSNSPLHF
TRBJ2-7 | TRBV10-1 | . | once | TGCGCCAGCAGTGCCACCGGGACATTGGACTACGAGCAGTACTTC | CASSATGTLDYEQYF
TRBJ2-1 | TRBV11-2 | . | . | TGTGCCAGCAGCCAACAGGGCTATGAGCAGTTCTTC | CASSQQGYEQFF
TRBJ2-5 | TRBV19 | . | few | TGTGCCAGTAGCCCGAGCGGGTCCGTGGTGGAGACCCAGTACTTC | CASSPSGSVVETQYF
TRBJ1-1 | TRBV11-2 | . | . | TGTGCCAGCAGCCCGGCCGCGTTCTCGAGGAACACTGAAGCTTTCTTT | CASSPAAFSRNTEAFF
TRBJ2-1 | TRBV9 | . | . | TGTGCCAGCAGCCTTGGGAATCTGATGGGGCGACCTAACAATGAGCAGTTCTTC | CASSLGNLMGRPNNEQFF
TRBJ2-5 | TRBV9 | . | . | TGTGCCAGCAGCGTAGGGTGGGGGGCCCAAGAGACCCAGTACTTC | CASSVGWGAQETQYF
TRBJ2-7 | TRBV27 | TRBD2 | . | TGTGCCAGCAGTCCAACCCACCTAGCGGGAACGACCTACGAGCAGTACTTC | CASSPTHLAGTTYEQYF
TRBJ2-1 | TRBV5-5 | . | . | TGTGCCAGCAGCTTAGTAGCCTACAATGAGCAGTTCTTC | CASSLVAYNEQFF
TRBJ1-5 | TRBV19 | . | . | TGTGCCAGTAGGCCGTATAGCAATCAGCCCCAGCATTTT | CASRPYSNQPQHF
TRBJ1-2 | TRBV5-6 | . | . | TGTGCCAGCGGGCTGACATACTGGGATGGCTACACCTTC | CASGLTYWDGYTF
TRBJ1-5 | TRBV19 | . | . | TGTGCCAGTAGTACCAACTATCAGCCCCAGCATTTT | CASSTNYQPQHF
TRBJ1-6 | TRBV5-8 | TRBD1 | . | TGTGCCAGCAGCTTGTTCCAGGGGGGATCGTATTCACCCCTCCACTTT | CASSLFQGGSYSPLHF
TRBJ1-2 | TRBV25-1 | . | . | TGTGCCAGCAGCTCGTCGGGGCAGATTGGCTACACCTTC | CASSSSGQIGYTF
TRBJ2-1 | TRBV5-1 | TRBD2 | . | TGCGCCAGCAGCTTGGATCTAGCGGGAGGGCCGGATGAGCAGTTCTTC | CASSLDLAGGPDEQFF
TRBJ2-2 | TRBV29-1 | . | . | TGCAGCGTTGGCCCTCGCACGAACACCGGGGAGCTGTTTTTT | CSVGPRTNTGELFF
TRBJ1-1 | TRBV11-2 | TRBD1 | . | TGTGCCAGCAGCTTCGGGACAGCGAACACTGAAGCTTTCTTT | CASSFGTANTEAFF
TRBJ2-4 | TRBV5-1 | . | . | TGCGCCAGCAGCTTAAATACGGGAGAAAACATTCAGTACTTC | CASSLNTGENIQYF
TRBJ1-2 | TRBV9 | . | once | TGTGCCAGCAGCGTAGCCGGGACGCAGGGCTATGGCTACACCTTC | CASSVAGTQGYGYTF
TRBJ2-1 | TRBV7-8 | . | . | TGTGCCAGCAGCTTAGCACTAGGTGTATTCTTC | CASSLALGVFF
TRBJ2-3 | TRBV27 | . | . | TGTGCCAGCAGTTCCAGTAATGCGGATACGCAGTATTTT | CASSSSNADTQYF
TRBJ1-3 | TRBV9 | . | . | TGTGCCAGCAGCGCCCTAGGCGGAAGGGTCTCTGGAAACACCATATATTTT | CASSALGGRVSGNTIYF
TRBJ2-3 | TRBV2 | TRBD2 | . | TGTGCCAGCAGCCTGGGACTAGCGAGGACAGATACGCAGTATTTT | CASSLGLARTDTQYF
TRBJ1-6 | TRBV3-1/TRBV3-2 | . | . | TGTGCCAGCAGCCAAACTCTGACGGCTGGAGCACCCCTCCACTTT | CASSQTLTAGAPLHF
TRBJ2-3 | TRBV5-1 | . | once | TGCGCCAGCAGCCAAGAGGGGGAGAGCACAGATACGCAGTATTTT | CASSQEGESTDTQYF
TRBJ2-3 | TRBV5-1 | . | medium-sized | TGCGCCAGCAGCTTGACCTCACAGGGCCCACAAGATACGCAGTATTTT | CASSLTSQGPQDTQYF
TRBJ2-3 | TRBV7-2 | TRBD2 | once | TGTGCCAGCAGCTTAACCCTAGCGGGACTCACAGATACGCAGTATTTT | CASSLTLAGLTDTQYF
TRBJ1-1 | TRBV7-9 | . | . | TGTGCCAGCAGCTTAGCCGGGGACACTGAAGCTTTCTTT | CASSLAGDTEAFF
TRBJ1-2 | TRBV5-6 | . | once | TGTGCCAGCAGTTCCGGGACTGCCTATGGCTACACCTTC | CASSSGTAYGYTF
TRBJ2-5 | TRBV11-2 | . | medium-sized | TGTGCCAGCAGCTTTTGGGGGGCAGTACAAGAGACCCAGTACTTC | CASSFWGAVQETQYF
TRBJ2-7 | TRBV6-5 | TRBD2 | once | TGTGCCAGCAGTTATCTCGCTAGCGGGGCAACCTACGAGCAGTACTTC | CASSYLASGATYEQYF
TRBJ2-5 | TRBV7-8 | TRBD2 | . | TGTGCCAGCAGTCTAGCGGGACTAGCGGGCCAAGAGACCCAGTACTTC | CASSLAGLAGQETQYF
TRBJ2-4 | TRBV27 | TRBD2 | . | TGTGCCAGCAGTCCCACGTCTGGGACTATAGCCAAAAACATTCAGTACTTC | CASSPTSGTIAKNIQYF
TRBJ1-4 | TRBV3-1/TRBV3-2 | . | . | TGTGCCAGCAGCCAAGACGGGGGCCGGGGTGAAAAACTGTTTTTT | CASSQDGGRGEKLFF
TRBJ2-1 | TRBV30 | TRBD2 | . | TGTGCCTGGGGACTAGCGGAGGGGTACAATGAGCAGTTCTTC | CAWGLAEGYNEQFF
TRBJ2-7 | TRBV9 | . | . | TGTGCCAGCAGCGTAGGGACAGCTAGCTACGAGCAGTACTTC | CASSVGTASYEQYF
TRBJ2-7 | TRBV18 | TRBD2 | . | TGTGCCAGCTCACGAGGACTAGCGGGAAGCCGATCCTACGAGCAGTACTTC | CASSRGLAGSRSYEQYF
TRBJ2-3 | TRBV27 | . | . | TGTGCCAGCAGCCGTTGGGGCACAGATACGCAGTATTTT | CASSRWGTDTQYF
TRBJ1-6 | TRBV7-2 | . | . | TGTGCCAGCAGCCACAGGGAGGGGAGGTCAGCCCTCCACTTT | CASSHREGRSALHF
TRBJ1-5 | TRBV28 | . | . | TGTGCCAGCAGTTTATCATTAGCGTCAGCAGGGTTAACGCAGCCCCAGCATTTT | CASSLSLASAGLTQPQHF
TRBJ2-7 | TRBV29-1 | TRBD2 | . | TGCAGCGTTGGGGGACTAGCGGGAGAGGTTGAGCAGTACTTC | CSVGGLAGEVEQYF
TRBJ2-2 | TRBV4-1 | TRBD2 | . | TGCGCCAGCAGCCAACCCCCCGGACTAGACACCGGGGAGCTGTTTTTT | CASSQPPGLDTGELFF
TRBJ1-1 | TRBV25-1 | TRBD1 | . | TGTGCCAGCAGACTACAGGGGGCGTCGAATCAAGCTTTCTTT | CASRLQGASNQAFF
TRBJ1-4 | TRBV15 | TRBD1 | . | TGTGCCACCAGCACCCTAGCACAGGGGGCGGATGAAAAACTGTTTTTT | CATSTLAQGADEKLFF